This entry is about one T cell receptor (beta chain). This sample was included in a study of PD-1 blockade in classical Hodgkin lymphoma. Some clones are missing from TCRdb's copy, which holds only in-frame ones; the method was immunoSEQ multiplex PCR. This sample has tens of thousands of clones, with about 91% found just once. This CDR3 is 17 amino acids long. Germline V gives CDR1 MNHEY, CDR2 SMNVEV (reference sequence). The V and J ends lost 3 bases and 5 bases respectively, with 23 bases between them. Relapse was seen in all patients after autologous stem cell transplantation, and brentuximab vedotin exposure was variable.

This TCR was sampled from a human donor with classical Hodgkin lymphoma. This chain connects TRBV27 to TRBJ2-7; the D is unclear. This specimen consisted of peripheral blood mononuclear cells (PBMCs), obtained before the second cycle of nivolumab. CDR3 residues: CASSFAREWTERHEQYF. The CDR3 nucleotides read TGTGCCAGCAGTTTCGCCCGCGAATGGACGGAAAGGCACGAGCAGTACTTC.